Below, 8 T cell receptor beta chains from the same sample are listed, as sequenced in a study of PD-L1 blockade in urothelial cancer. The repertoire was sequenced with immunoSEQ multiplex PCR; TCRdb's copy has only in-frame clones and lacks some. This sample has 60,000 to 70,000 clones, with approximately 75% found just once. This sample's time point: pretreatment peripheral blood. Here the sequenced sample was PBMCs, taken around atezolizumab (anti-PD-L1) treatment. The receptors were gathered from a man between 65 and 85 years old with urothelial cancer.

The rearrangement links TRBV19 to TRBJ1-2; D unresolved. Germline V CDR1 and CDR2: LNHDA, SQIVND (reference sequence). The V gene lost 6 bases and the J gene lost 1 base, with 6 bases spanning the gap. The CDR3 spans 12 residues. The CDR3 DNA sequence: TGTGCCAGTAGCAACAGTAACTATGGCTACACCTTC. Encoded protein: CASSNSNYGYTF.

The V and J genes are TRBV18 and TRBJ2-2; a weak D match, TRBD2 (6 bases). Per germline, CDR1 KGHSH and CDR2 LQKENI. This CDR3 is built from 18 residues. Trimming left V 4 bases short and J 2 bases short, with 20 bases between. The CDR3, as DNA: TGTGCCAGCTCACTGGTCAACCGGGACGGGAGAAACACCGGGGAGCTGTTTTTT. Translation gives CASSLVNRDGRNTGELFF.

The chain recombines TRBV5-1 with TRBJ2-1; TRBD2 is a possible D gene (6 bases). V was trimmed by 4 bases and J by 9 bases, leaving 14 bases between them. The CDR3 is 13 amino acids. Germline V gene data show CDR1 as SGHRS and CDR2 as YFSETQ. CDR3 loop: CASSLRRDSEQFF. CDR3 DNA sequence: TGCGCCAGCAGCCTTAGGCGGGATAGTGAGCAGTTCTTC. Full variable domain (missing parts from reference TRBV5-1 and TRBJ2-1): KAGVTQTPRYLIKTRGQQVTLSCSPISGHRSVSWYQQTPGQGLQFLFEYFSETQRNKGNFPGRFSGRQFSNSRSEMNVSTLELGDSALYLCASSLRRDSEQFFGPGTRLTVL.

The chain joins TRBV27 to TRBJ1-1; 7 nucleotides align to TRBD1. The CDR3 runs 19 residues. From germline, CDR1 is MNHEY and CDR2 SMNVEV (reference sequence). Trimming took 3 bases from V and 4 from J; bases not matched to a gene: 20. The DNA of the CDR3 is TGTGCCAGCAGTTTTCTGGGACAGATGTCGGTTTTGGCCGGCACTGAAGCTTTCTTT. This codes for CASSFLGQMSVLAGTEAFF.

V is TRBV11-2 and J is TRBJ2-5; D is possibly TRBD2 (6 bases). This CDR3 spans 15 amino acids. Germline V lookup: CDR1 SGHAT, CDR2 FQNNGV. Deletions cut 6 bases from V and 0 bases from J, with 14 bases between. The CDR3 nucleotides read TGTGCCAGCAGTCAAGGGAGGATGAACCAAGAGACCCAGTACTTC. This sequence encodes CASSQGRMNQETQYF.

The CDR3 DNA is TGCGCCAGCAGCTTGGCAAGGACTGGCTACGAGCAGTACTTC. Translated: CASSLARTGYEQYF. V gene TRBV5-1 combines with J gene TRBJ2-7; perhaps TRBD2 as D (5 bases). Germline V CDR1 and CDR2: SGHRS, YFSETQ. The CDR3 covers 14 residues. V lost 0 bases and J 3 bases, leaving 10 bases between the germline ends.

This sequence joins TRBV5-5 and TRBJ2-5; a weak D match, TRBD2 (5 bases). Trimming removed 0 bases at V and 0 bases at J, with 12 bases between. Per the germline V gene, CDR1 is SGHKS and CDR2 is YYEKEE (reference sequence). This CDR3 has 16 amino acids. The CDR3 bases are TGTGCCAGCAGCTTGGGCCGAGGGATGGACCAAGAGACCCAGTACTTC. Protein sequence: CASSLGRGMDQETQYF.

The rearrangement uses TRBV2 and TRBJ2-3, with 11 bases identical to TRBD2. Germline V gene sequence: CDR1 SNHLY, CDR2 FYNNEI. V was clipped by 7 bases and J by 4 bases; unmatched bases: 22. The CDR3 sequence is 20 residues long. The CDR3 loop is CASIGGVAGGRRAAADTQYF. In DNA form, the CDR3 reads TGTGCCAGCATTGGGGGGGTAGCGGGAGGGCGAAGGGCCGCAGCAGATACGCAGTATTTT.